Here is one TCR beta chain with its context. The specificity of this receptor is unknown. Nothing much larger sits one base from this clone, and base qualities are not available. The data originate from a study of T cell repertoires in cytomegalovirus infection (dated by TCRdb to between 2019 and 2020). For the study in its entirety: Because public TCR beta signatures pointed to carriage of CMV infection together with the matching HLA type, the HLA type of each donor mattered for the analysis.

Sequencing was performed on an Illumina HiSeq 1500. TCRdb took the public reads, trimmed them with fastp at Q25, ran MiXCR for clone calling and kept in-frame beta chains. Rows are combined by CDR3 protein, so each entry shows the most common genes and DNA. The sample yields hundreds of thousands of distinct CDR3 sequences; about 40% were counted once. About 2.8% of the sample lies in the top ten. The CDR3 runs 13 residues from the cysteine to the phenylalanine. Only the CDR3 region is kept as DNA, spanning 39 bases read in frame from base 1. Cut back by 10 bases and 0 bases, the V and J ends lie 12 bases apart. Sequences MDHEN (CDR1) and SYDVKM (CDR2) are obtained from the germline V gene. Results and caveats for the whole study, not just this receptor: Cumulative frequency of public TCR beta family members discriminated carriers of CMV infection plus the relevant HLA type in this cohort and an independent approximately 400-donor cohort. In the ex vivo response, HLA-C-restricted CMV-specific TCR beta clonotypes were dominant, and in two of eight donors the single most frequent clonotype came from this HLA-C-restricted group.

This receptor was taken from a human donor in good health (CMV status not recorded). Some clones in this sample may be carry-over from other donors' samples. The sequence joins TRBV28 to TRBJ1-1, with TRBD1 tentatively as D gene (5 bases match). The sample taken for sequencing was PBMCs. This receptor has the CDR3 CATTDSLNTEAFF. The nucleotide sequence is TGTGCCACCACCGACAGTCTGAACACTGAAGCTTTCTTT.